This T cell receptor (beta chain) emerged from a study of CD8+CD57+ T cells in acquired aplastic anemia. Study summary: Sorted CD4+ and CD8+ cell DNA averaged approximately 3 ug. As sequenced from healthy donors, CD4+ cells averaged roughly 11 million reads.

Overall study results and limits: Researchers report that 25 to 35 CD8+ CDR3 sequences appeared in both patients and controls. Patients showed no significant difference from controls in CD8+ Simpson's diversity.

With regard to this clonotype: Its antigen is currently unknown. At one boundary the junction diverges from the germline segment, which might be a read error.

Profiles of TCR beta VDJ and CDR3 were generated from a genomic DNA template. Each CDR3 protein is one row after TCRdb ran MiXCR on the reads. The data hold hundreds of thousands of distinct CDR3 sequences, with just under 70% observed a single time. This CDR3 has 13 residues. Germline CDR1 and CDR2: SGHTA and FQGTGA. The J gene is TRBJ2-7, the V gene TRBV7-3, with TRBD2 as a possible D gene (5 bases). Sample: sorted CD4+, CD8+, or CD8+CD57+ T cells (not recorded which) from PBMCs. This receptor was identified in a human donor in good health, serving as a control. CDR3 in amino acids: CATSPSPSSEQYF. The CDR3 DNA reads as TGTGCCACTTCGCCTAGCCCCTCCTCCGAGCAGTACTTC.